Shown below are 26 T cell receptor beta chains from a single sample sequenced in a study of shared clonotypes between healthy human individuals (dated by TCRdb to 2018 to 2021). Libraries were prepared through the immunoSEQ multiplex PCR assay. TCRdb provides this immuneACCESS table in a form limited to in-frame rearrangements. Some clones are lacking; in checked studies, under half of them reflect an unresolved V gene, and why the rest are absent is not known. Present in this sample are hundreds of thousands of clones, 85% to 95% of which were seen just once. 0.11% of the sample is in the top ten clones. CD8 naive samples were CD45RO-negative cells positively selected for CCR7, giving a CD45RA+CCR7+ population that excluded TemRA cells. Sequenced: naive CD8+ T cells sorted from blood. Reading the label with the study, this specimen's cell subset or site is: CD45RA+CCR7+. These TCRs come from a woman in her twenties or thirties in good health.

The CDR3 spells CSQKGGRSEGEQYF. In DNA form, the CDR3 reads TGTTCACAGAAAGGCGGGAGATCGGAGGGCGAGCAGTACTTC. The chain uses TRBV27 and TRBJ2-7, with TRBD2 matching 7 bases. Germline lookup yields CDR1 MNHEY and CDR2 SMNVEV (reference sequence). The CDR3 totals 14 residues.

V and J are TRBV11-2 and TRBJ2-1; D possibly corresponds to TRBD1 (5 bases). This CDR3 is 14 amino acids long. The V end was cut by 2 bases, the J end by 1 base, with 6 bases between. Germline V CDR1 and CDR2: SGHAT, FQNNGV. The DNA for the CDR3 is TGTGCCAGCAGCTTACAGGGTTCCTACAATGAGCAGTTCTTC. Translated, it gives CASSLQGSYNEQFF.

The V gene is TRBV4-2, the J gene TRBJ1-1; D gene uncertain. With 5 bases removed from V and 5 bases from J, the gap between germline ends came to 9 bases. Germline values: CDR1 LGHNA, CDR2 YNFKEQ. The CDR3 covers 12 residues. The CDR3 here is CASSLGRTEAFF. The CDR3 nucleotides read TGTGCCAGCAGCTTAGGGAGAACTGAAGCTTTCTTT.

This clone was recorded only once. The V and J genes are TRBV27 and TRBJ2-7; D tentatively fits TRBD1 or TRBD2 (5 bases each). Trimming removed 6 bases from V and 2 bases from J, with 14 bases in between. This CDR3 region has 14 residues. The germline V gene has CDR1 MNHEY and CDR2 SMNVEV (reference sequence). The CDR3 region has the DNA TGTGCCAGCAGCCCCTGGCAGGGACCCTACGAGCAGTACTTC. This codes for CASSPWQGPYEQYF.

This clone has a single count. The chain joins TRBV11-1 to TRBJ2-7, with 7 bases lining up with TRBD1. From germline, CDR1 is SGHAT and CDR2 FQDESV (reference sequence). CDR3 length equals 13 residues. Trimming at V came to 5 bases and at J to 3 bases, leaving 4 bases not matched to a gene. CDR3 loop: CASSPAGGYEQYF. In DNA form, the CDR3 reads TGTGCCAGCAGCCCCGCAGGGGGCTACGAGCAGTACTTC.

V and J are TRBV13 and TRBJ2-7; D may be TRBD2 (5 bases). This CDR3 spans 15 amino acids. Per the germline V gene, CDR1 is PRHDT and CDR2 is FYEKMQ (reference sequence). V dropped 2 bases and J dropped 4 bases, with 15 bases sitting between them. The CDR3 DNA reads TGTGCCAGCAGCTTACGGGGTATCGGAGGTTACGAGCAGTACTTC. The encoded protein is CASSLRGIGGYEQYF.

V usage is TRBV28 and J usage is TRBJ1-1, with 7 bases aligning to TRBD1. The CDR3 sequence is 14 residues long. With 6 bases clipped from V and 3 bases from J, the junction kept 7 bases outside the gene matches. The germline CDR1 and CDR2 sequences are MDHEN and SYDVKM. CDR3 bases: TGTGCCAGCAGCTTAACAGGGGTTGACACTGAAGCTTTCTTT. Residues: CASSLTGVDTEAFF.

V and J are TRBV13 and TRBJ1-2, with 11 bases that match TRBD1. Germline CDR1 and CDR2: PRHDT and FYEKMQ (reference sequence). The CDR3 extends over 16 amino acids. V was pared by 1 base and J by 6 bases, with 7 bases of the junction left unmatched. CDR3 in amino acids: CASSLETGTGGHGYTF. CDR3 DNA: TGTGCCAGCAGCTTAGAGACCGGGACAGGGGGACATGGCTACACCTTC. The full variable domain, completed using reference TRBV13 and TRBJ1-2, is AAGVIQSPRHLIKEKRETATLKCYPIPRHDTVYWYQQGPGQDPQFLISFYEKMQSDKGSIPDRFSAQQFSDYHSELNMSSLELGDSALYFCASSLETGTGGHGYTFGSGTRLTVV.

This chain connects TRBV30 to TRBJ2-3; 7 positions match TRBD2. Germline V lookup: CDR1 GTSNPN, CDR2 SVGIG (reference sequence). This CDR3 has 15 amino acids. V shed 1 base and J 2 bases; nucleotides not matched to a gene: 6. CDR3 residues: CAWSGSREPTDTQYF. CDR3 nucleotide sequence: TGTGCCTGGAGTGGTTCGCGGGAGCCCACAGATACGCAGTATTTT.

This clone showed up just once. The chain is built from TRBV4-1 and TRBJ1-5, with D unresolved. V lost 3 bases and J 4 bases, leaving 13 bases between the germline ends. The CDR3 runs 15 residues. Per germline, CDR1 MGHRA and CDR2 YSYEKL. CDR3 protein: CASSHYWGPNQPQHF. CDR3 DNA sequence: TGCGCCAGCAGCCATTATTGGGGTCCAAATCAGCCCCAGCATTTT.

CDR3 nucleotides: TGTGCCAGCTTCGCACGGGACTCGAGCAATGAGCAGTTCTTC. This codes for CASFARDSSNEQFF. The genes are TRBV2 and TRBJ2-1; a weak D match, TRBD2 (6 bases). The germline V gene encodes CDR1 SNHLY and CDR2 FYNNEI. This CDR3 comprises 14 residues. With 8 bases removed from V and 6 bases from J, the gap between germline ends came to 17 bases.

V usage is TRBV6-5 and J usage is TRBJ2-2; D gene uncertain. Trimming stripped 5 bases from V and 2 bases from J, with 12 bases between. Germline V CDR1 and CDR2: MNHEY, SVGAGI. The length of the CDR3 is 15 residues. The CDR3 sequence is CASSNEAGNTGELFF. The CDR3, as DNA: TGTGCCAGCAGTAACGAAGCCGGAAACACCGGGGAGCTGTTTTTT.

The chain uses TRBV4-1 and TRBJ2-7; D might be TRBD1 or TRBD2, each matching 7 bases. Germline CDR1 reads MGHRA; CDR2 reads YSYEKL. V gave up 0 bases and J gave up 2 bases, with 14 bases separating them. This CDR3 comprises 16 residues. CDR3 nucleotide sequence: TGCGCCAGCAGCCAAGACCGACAGGGACTAACCTACGAGCAGTACTTC. Translated: CASSQDRQGLTYEQYF.

The rearrangement links TRBV6-5 to TRBJ2-1, with D perhaps matching TRBD1 (6 bases). The germline V and J ends were trimmed by 2 bases and 9 bases, with 11 bases remaining between them. CDR3 size: 13 residues. Germline values: CDR1 MNHEY, CDR2 SVGAGI. CDR3: CASSYGRGIEQFF. The CDR3 region has the DNA TGTGCCAGCAGTTACGGTAGGGGGATTGAGCAGTTCTTC.

The CDR3 loop is CASSLVSPHRGYYEQYF. The CDR3 coding sequence is TGTGCCAGCAGCTTAGTGTCCCCCCACAGGGGATACTACGAGCAGTACTTC. The chain joins TRBV11-2 to TRBJ2-7; 7 bases are shared with TRBD1. Germline CDR1 is SGHAT and CDR2 is FQNNGV. The CDR3 spans 17 residues. V was clipped by 1 base and J by 3 bases; unmatched bases: 12.

V usage is TRBV28 and J usage is TRBJ2-1; TRBD2 aligns across 7 bases. This CDR3 has 13 residues. In germline, CDR1 is MDHEN, CDR2 SYDVKM. The V gene end was trimmed by 3 bases and the J gene end by 9 bases; junction bases not matched to a gene: 5. The DNA of the CDR3 is TGTGCCAGCAGTTTTAGGGAGGGTAGTGAGCAGTTCTTC. Translated: CASSFREGSEQFF.

The chain combines TRBV7-9 with TRBJ1-2, with D possibly matching TRBD1 (5 bases). The CDR3 length is 15 residues. Germline lookup yields CDR1 SEHNR and CDR2 FQNEAQ (reference sequence). Trimming took 2 bases from V and 4 from J, leaving 14 bases between them. The CDR3 sequence: CASSLPGPGGYGYTF. In DNA form, the CDR3 reads TGTGCCAGCAGCTTACCGGGCCCTGGGGGCTATGGCTACACCTTC.

This chain connects TRBV5-6 to TRBJ2-4; no reliable D call. V lost 3 bases and J 9 bases, leaving 10 bases between the germline ends. Germline assignment: CDR1 SGHDT and CDR2 YYEEEE. This CDR3 contains 12 residues. The CDR3 sequence is CASSYGLGIQYF. The CDR3 region has the DNA TGTGCCAGCAGCTACGGTCTTGGCATTCAGTACTTC.

V is TRBV29-1 and J is TRBJ2-1; a possible D gene is TRBD2 (6 bases). The length of the CDR3 is 14 residues. Germline-derived CDR1 and CDR2 are SQVTM and ANQGSEA. V dropped 4 bases and J dropped 6 bases, with 16 bases sitting between them. The CDR3 sequence: CSVGLEGKGNEQFF. In DNA form, the CDR3 reads TGCAGCGTTGGCTTGGAGGGGAAAGGCAATGAGCAGTTCTTC.

The rearrangement joins TRBV7-9 to TRBJ1-4, with D unclear. The CDR3 loop spans 12 amino acids. Germline CDR1 reads SEHNR; CDR2 reads FQNEAQ (reference sequence). Trimming cost V 8 bases and J 4 bases, with 8 bases left between them. CDR3 DNA: TGTGCCAGCGGCACCGATAATGAAAAACTGTTTTTT. This gives the protein CASGTDNEKLFF. Full variable domain (remainder filled in from reference TRBV7-9 and TRBJ1-4): DTGVSQNPRHKITKRGQNVTFRCDPISEHNRLYWYRQTLGQGPEFLTYFQNEAQLEKSRLLSDRFSAERPKGSFSTLEIQRTEQGDSAMYLCASGTDNEKLFFGSGTQLSVL.

The genes are TRBV4-1 and TRBJ2-2; tentative D call: TRBD2 (6 bases). V lost 3 bases and J 7 bases, leaving 15 bases between the germline ends. The CDR3 length is 15 residues. Germline V gene lookup returns CDR1 MGHRA and CDR2 YSYEKL. CDR3 sequence (DNA): TGCGCCAGCAGCCAGCGACTAGACTTGATCGGGGAGCTGTTTTTT. Translation: CASSQRLDLIGELFF.

V and J are TRBV5-8 and TRBJ2-7, with D hard to call. The ends were cut back, 4 bases at V and 2 bases at J, with 10 bases in the middle. The CDR3 spans 13 residues. CDR1 SGHTS and CDR2 YDEGEE come from the germline V gene. CDR3 bases: TGTGCCAGCAGCCCGCCCAACACCTACGAGCAGTACTTC. Amino acid sequence: CASSPPNTYEQYF.

The chain employs TRBV6-7 and TRBJ1-1, with 10 nucleotides matching TRBD1. TRBV6-7 is an open reading frame whose function is uncertain. There are 14 residues in the CDR3. With 6 bases clipped from V and 5 bases from J, the junction kept 6 bases outside the gene matches. The CDR3 region has the DNA TGTGCCAGCAGCCGGGGACAGGGGTGTACTGAAGCTTTCTTT. Its protein is CASSRGQGCTEAFF.

The chain has TRBV4-2 and TRBJ1-5; 9 bases are a match to TRBD1. From germline, CDR1 is LGHNA and CDR2 YNFKEQ. This CDR3 spans 16 amino acids. The junction had 5 bases not matched to a gene; V was cut back by 3 bases and J by 2 bases. CDR3 protein: CASSHGWTGGNQPQHF. In nucleotides, the CDR3 is TGTGCCAGCAGCCACGGATGGACAGGGGGCAATCAGCCCCAGCATTTT.

This clone came up once. The genes are TRBV6-1 and TRBJ1-2; 9 bases match TRBD1. J gave up 7 bases and V 3 bases, and 12 bases lay outside the gene matches. CDR3 length equals 16 residues. Germline assignment: CDR1 MNHNS and CDR2 SASEGT. The CDR3 protein is CASSETRDRVFRGYTF. Written as DNA, the CDR3 is TGTGCCAGCAGTGAGACCCGGGACAGGGTTTTTCGTGGCTACACCTTC.

The V call is TRBV27, the J call TRBJ2-5, with D hard to call. TRBJ2-7 explains the end of the DNA better; the J call may be wrong. The length of the CDR3 is 12 residues. Germline lookup yields CDR1 MNHEY and CDR2 SMNVEV (reference sequence). The CDR3 loop reads CASSSNLYEQYF. In nucleotides, the CDR3 is TGTGCCAGCAGTTCAAATCTCTACGAGCAGTACTTC.